The T cell receptor (beta chain) under discussion was sequenced for a study of cytomegalovirus exposure and HLA in healthy donors. Germline lookup yields CDR1 MGHRA and CDR2 YSYEKL. This CDR3 is built from 12 residues. V lost 1 base and J lost 4, with 2 bases in between. PCR used 60 Vbeta primers and 13 Jbeta primers. Assay: immunoSEQ multiplex PCR; the TCRdb copy retains only in-frame clones and omits some. The sample's table shows roughly 71,000 clones. Sequenced input: PBMCs. This receptor was identified in a woman in her forties in good health and CMV-seropositive. V usage is TRBV4-1 and J usage is TRBJ1-3, with no clear D. CDR3 amino acids: CASSQAGNTIYF. Written as DNA, the CDR3 is TGCGCCAGCAGCCAAGCAGGAAACACCATATATTTT.